This T cell receptor beta chain was obtained from a study of blood T cell repertoires in COVID-19. For the study at large: Whether acute or convalescent, the COVID-19 samples came from the United States, Italy and Spain. Sample material is recorded as cDNA or gDNA derived from T cells, B-cell-depleted T cells, or PBMCs.

Each recovered donor of Cohort 3 presented with two negative PCRs, clearance, or symptom resolution. The repertoire was sequenced with immunoSEQ multiplex PCR; TCRdb's copy has only in-frame clones and lacks some. The profile covers 130,000 to 150,000 clones, with approximately 87% appearing a single time and 11% taken by the ten largest. This CDR3 is 13 amino acids long. The germline V gene has CDR1 LGHDT and CDR2 YNNKEL (reference sequence). Trimming removed 5 bases from V and 2 bases from J; junction bases left unmatched: 2. The V and J genes are TRBV3-1 (or the pseudogene TRBV3-2) and TRBJ2-7; 8 nucleotides line up with TRBD2. The sequencing input was PBMCs or T cells enriched from blood (not recorded which). This TCR derives from a man aged 55 to 69 who had recovered from COVID-19. The CDR3 protein is CASSFGGAYEQYF. The CDR3 region has the DNA TGTGCCAGCAGCTTCGGGGGGGCCTACGAGCAGTACTTC.